The following is a T cell receptor (beta chain) sequence with its context. Its antigen remains unidentified. The entry originates in a study of OX40 agonist ivuxolimab in advanced cancers. Study-wide context: It was permissible to have had prior anti-PD-1, anti-PD-L1 or anti-CTLA-4 therapy, and approximately 38% had some.

Germline CDR1 reads WNHNN; CDR2 reads SYGVQD (reference sequence). V was clipped by 3 bases and J by 4 bases; unmatched bases: 6. CDR3 length equals 17 residues. The study, taken as a whole, reports: Partial responders at 0.1-3.0 mg/kg had among the lowest clonal expansion.

Profiling relied on immunoSEQ multiplex PCR, and the TCRdb table lists in-frame clones only, not all of them. Of 60,000 to 90,000 clones in the sample, around 90% were seen once. If patients had autoimmune disease history or systemic immunosuppression, they were excluded. The chain joins TRBV10-1 to TRBJ2-2; 12 bases are shared with TRBD2. The material was CD4+ or CD8+ T cells sorted from blood, obtained in a trial of the OX40 agonist ivuxolimab. The sequence was collected from an adult with an advanced solid tumor such as melanoma, head and neck, liver or kidney cancer. This CDR3 reads CASSDQTGLAGTGELFF. The DNA for the CDR3 is TGCGCCAGCAGTGATCAAACGGGACTAGCGGGCACCGGGGAGCTGTTTTTT.